Sequencing of this TCR beta chain was carried out in a study of T cell changes during pregnancy in multiple sclerosis. Germline loops: CDR1 PRHDT, CDR2 FYEKMQ (reference sequence). The CDR3 loop spans 14 amino acids. The V gene lost 2 bases and the J gene lost 5 bases, with 13 bases spanning the gap. Assay: immunoSEQ multiplex PCR; the TCRdb copy retains only in-frame clones and omits some. The repertoire holds 45,000 to 60,000 clones, with under 95% as singletons. The chain carries TRBV13 and TRBJ2-7; D ambiguous. Sequences were derived from CD8+ T cells from peripheral blood mononuclear cells, sampled before pregnancy. The source of this sequence is a female donor with multiple sclerosis, enrolled in a pregnancy study. The CDR3 sequence: CASSLRGTLDEQYF. The CDR3 DNA reads TGTGCCAGCAGCTTAAGAGGCACCCTGGACGAGCAGTACTTC.